This TCR beta chain was obtained from a study of blood T cell repertoires in COVID-19. Study information: Material from acute and convalescent COVID-19 was sourced from the United States, Italy and Spain. PBMCs, B-cell-depleted T cells, or T cells were the source of the cDNA or gDNA that made up the material.

The V and J ends lost 4 bases and 0 bases, in that order; junction bases with no gene match: 1. The CDR3 has 14 amino acids. The germline V gene encodes CDR1 SGHDT and CDR2 YYEEEE. In the original analysis: From reference gene primer amplification, estimates of nucleated cell counts were derived. Measured with immunoSEQ multiplex PCR; TCRdb has only the in-frame clones, and not every one. That table supplies the V and J calls and clone size; D and trimming were determined from the DNA. The data show around 100,000 clones, more than 60% seen once. What was sequenced was peripheral blood. The TCR comes from a man between 65 and 85 years old with active or convalescent COVID-19. V is TRBV5-6 and J is TRBJ2-1; TRBD2 matches 7 bases. The CDR3, as DNA: TGTGCCAGCAGCAAGCGGGGCTCCTACAATGAGCAGTTCTTC. It encodes CASSKRGSYNEQFF.